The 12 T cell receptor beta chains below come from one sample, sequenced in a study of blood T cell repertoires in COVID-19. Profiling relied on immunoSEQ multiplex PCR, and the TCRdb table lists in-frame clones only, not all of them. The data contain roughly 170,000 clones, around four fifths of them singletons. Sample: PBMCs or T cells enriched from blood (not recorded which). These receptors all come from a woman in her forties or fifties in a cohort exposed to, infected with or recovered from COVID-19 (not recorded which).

CDR3 in DNA: TGTGCCAGCAGCACGGGACAGGAAGCTTTCTTT. Amino acids: CASSTGQEAFF. The gene calls are TRBV28 and TRBJ1-1; the match to TRBD1 covers 7 bases. V gave up 6 bases and J gave up 8 bases; unmatched junction bases: 3. The CDR3 contains 11 residues. Looked up from germline, CDR1 is MDHEN and CDR2 is SYDVKM.

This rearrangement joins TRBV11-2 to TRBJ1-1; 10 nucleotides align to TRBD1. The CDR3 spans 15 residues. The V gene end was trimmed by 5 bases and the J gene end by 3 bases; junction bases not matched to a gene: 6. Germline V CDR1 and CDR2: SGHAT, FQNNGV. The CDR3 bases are TGTGCCAGCAGCCACTCTGGGACAGGGGACACTGAAGCTTTCTTT. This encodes CASSHSGTGDTEAFF.

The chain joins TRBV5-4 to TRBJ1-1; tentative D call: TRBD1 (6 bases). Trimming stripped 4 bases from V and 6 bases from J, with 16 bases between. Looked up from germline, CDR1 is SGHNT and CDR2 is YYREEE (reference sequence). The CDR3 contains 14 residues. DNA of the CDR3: TGTGCCAGCAGCCTATCCGGGACAACCTCTGAAGCTTTCTTT. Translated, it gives CASSLSGTTSEAFF. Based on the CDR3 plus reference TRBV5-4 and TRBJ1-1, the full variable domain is ETGVTQSPTHLIKTRGQQVTLRCSSQSGHNTVSWYQQALGQGPQFIFQYYREEENGRGNFPPRFSGLQFPNYSSELNVNALELDDSALYLCASSLSGTTSEAFFGQGTRLTVV.

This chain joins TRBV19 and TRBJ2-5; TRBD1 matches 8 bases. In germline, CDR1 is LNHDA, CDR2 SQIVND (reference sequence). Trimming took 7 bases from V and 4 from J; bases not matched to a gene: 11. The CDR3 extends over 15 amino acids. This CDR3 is CASNFGQGAPETQYF. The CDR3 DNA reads TGTGCCAGTAATTTTGGGCAGGGGGCTCCAGAGACCCAGTACTTC. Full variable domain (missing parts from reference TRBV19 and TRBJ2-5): DGGITQSPKYLFRKEGQNVTLSCEQNLNHDAMYWYRQDPGQGLRLIYYSQIVNDFQKGDIAEGYSVSREKKESFPLTVTSAQKNPTAFYLCASNFGQGAPETQYFGPGTRLLVL.

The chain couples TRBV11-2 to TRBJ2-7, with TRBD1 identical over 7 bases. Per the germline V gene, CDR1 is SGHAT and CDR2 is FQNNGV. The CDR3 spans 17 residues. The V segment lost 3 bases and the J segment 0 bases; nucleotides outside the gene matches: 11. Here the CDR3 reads CASSLLTGQRSSYEQYF. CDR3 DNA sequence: TGTGCCAGCAGCTTGCTGACGGGACAGAGGAGCTCCTACGAGCAGTACTTC.

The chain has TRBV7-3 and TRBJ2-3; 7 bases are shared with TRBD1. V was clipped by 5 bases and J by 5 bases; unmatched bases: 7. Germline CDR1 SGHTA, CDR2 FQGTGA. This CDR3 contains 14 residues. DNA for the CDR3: TGTGCCAGCAGCCCGACAGGGCAGGGAGATACGCAGTATTTT. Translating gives CASSPTGQGDTQYF.

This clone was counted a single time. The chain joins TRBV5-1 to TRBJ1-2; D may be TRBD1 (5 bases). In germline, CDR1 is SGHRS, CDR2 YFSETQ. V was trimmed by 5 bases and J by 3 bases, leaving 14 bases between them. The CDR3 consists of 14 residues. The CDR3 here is CASRGIGGYYGYTF. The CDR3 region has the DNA TGCGCCAGCAGGGGTATCGGGGGTTACTATGGCTACACCTTC.

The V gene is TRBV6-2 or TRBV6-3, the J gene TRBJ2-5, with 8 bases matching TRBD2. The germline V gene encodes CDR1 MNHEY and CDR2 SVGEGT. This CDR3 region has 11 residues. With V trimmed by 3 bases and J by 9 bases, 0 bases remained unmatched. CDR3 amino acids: CASSYSGAQYF. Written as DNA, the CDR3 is TGTGCCAGCAGTTATAGCGGGGCCCAGTACTTC.

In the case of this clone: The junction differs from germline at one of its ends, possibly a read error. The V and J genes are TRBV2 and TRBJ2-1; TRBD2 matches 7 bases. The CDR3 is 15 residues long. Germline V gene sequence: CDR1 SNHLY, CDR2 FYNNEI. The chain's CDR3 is CASSKAGTTDNEQFF. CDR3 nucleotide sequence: TGTGCCAGCAGTAAAGCCGGGACTACAGACAATGAGCAGTTCTTC.

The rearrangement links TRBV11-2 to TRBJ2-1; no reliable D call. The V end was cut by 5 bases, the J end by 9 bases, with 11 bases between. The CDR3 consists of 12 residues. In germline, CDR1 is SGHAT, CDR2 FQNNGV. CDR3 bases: TGTGCCAGCAGCGTGGGTGGCGGTGAGCAGTTCTTC. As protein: CASSVGGGEQFF.

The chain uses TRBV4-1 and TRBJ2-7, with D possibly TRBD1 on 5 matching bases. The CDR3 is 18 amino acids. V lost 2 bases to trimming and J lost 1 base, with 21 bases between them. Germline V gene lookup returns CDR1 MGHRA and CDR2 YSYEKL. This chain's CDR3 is CASSQIPMGQGFSYEQYF. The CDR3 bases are TGCGCCAGCAGCCAAATTCCCATGGGCCAGGGCTTTTCCTACGAGCAGTACTTC.

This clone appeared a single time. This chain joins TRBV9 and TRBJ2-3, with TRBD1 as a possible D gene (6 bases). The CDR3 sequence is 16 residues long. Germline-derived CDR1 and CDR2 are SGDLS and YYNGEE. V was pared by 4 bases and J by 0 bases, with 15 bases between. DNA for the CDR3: TGTGCCAGCAGCAAAACAGGGAGCGCTAGCACAGATACGCAGTATTTT. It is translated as CASSKTGSASTDTQYF.